A single TCR beta chain is shown here with its context. Ten or more counts support this clonotype. It lacks a known antigen. No base-level quality is on record; no much larger clone is a single base apart. These data come from a study of kidney transplant recipient with SARS-CoV-2 infection (dated by TCRdb to the early 2020s). Taken with the paper, the label for time point translates to: pre-pandemic baseline sample and day 111 after first positive SARS-CoV-2 test. Taken from cysteine to phenylalanine, the CDR3 has 13 residues. Of the read, only the CDR3 DNA is kept; its 39 bases are in frame from base 1. The junction shows trimming of 0 bases on V and 7 bases on J, plus 10 bases between the germline ends. CDR1 SGHTA and CDR2 FQGTGA are derived from the germline V gene. The instrument given in TCRdb is Illumina MiSeq. Profiling of the peripheral T cell repertoire targeted human TCRbeta genes. Concerning the study's data processing: To account for variability over time, differences in clonotype abundance were tested using beta-binomial modelling. Expanded clonotypes were screened against the ImmuneCODE reference database of SARS-CoV-2-associated TCRs and were mapped to viral genome regions. Additional repertoire analyses were carried out for TRBV gene usage, CDR3 length, CDR3 amino acid overlap between time points, clonotype abundance distributions and Jaccard similarity. TCRdb reanalyzed the raw reads on its own, using fastp at Q25 for trimming and MiXCR for clone calling, and kept in-frame beta chains. Every distinct CDR3 protein forms one entry, paired with its most common genes and DNA. Here the V and J calls rest on TCRdb's processing, not on the authors' analysis. The sample table shows roughly 230,000 distinct CDR3 sequences, and roughly 26% are seen once. The ten largest clonotypes hold around 6.8% of the sample.

The sample was a blood sample, taken at baseline and on day 111 from a kidney transplant recipient. The rearrangement joined TRBV7-3 to TRBJ2-7, with the D gene uncertain. This clonotype originated in a male patient between 25 and 39 years old who had COVID-19 and was a kidney transplant recipient. Following a transplant, some T cells may be graft donor cells, not patient cells. The DNA reads as follows: TGTGCCAGCAGCTTAACTTCCTTTGGTGAGCAGTACTTC. This encodes CASSLTSFGEQYF.